The clone carrying this T cell receptor (beta chain) has a handful of counts. Its antigen remains unidentified. Looked up from germline, CDR1 is SGHVS and CDR2 is FQNEAQ. V lost 5 bases to trimming and J lost 8 bases, with 16 bases between them. This CDR3 spans 14 amino acids. These data come from a study of T cell responses to AZD1222 COVID-19 vaccine. Points from the study as a whole: Along spike, vaccine-associated CD4 TCRs were found throughout, with dominance at 160-218 and 743-854. Donors in the cohort were predominantly white British and more often female, and clonal diversity was possibly underestimated. Spike-specific TCR repertoires showed rising breadth and depth after two AZD1222 doses.

Sequencing was performed with immunoSEQ multiplex PCR; in TCRdb, only in-frame clones are kept and a portion is missing. The table includes roughly 150,000 clones, approximately 91% detected once. The material was peripheral blood, obtained 28 days after the second AZD1222 dose. The TCR sequence derives from an adult who received the AZD1222 COVID-19 vaccine. The V call is TRBV7-8, the J call TRBJ2-1; the D is unclear. Written as DNA, the CDR3 is TGTGCCAGCAGCCGCTCTGTGCCCCAGGATGAGCAGTTCTTC. It translates to CASSRSVPQDEQFF. The variable domain in full, with the rest retrieved from reference TRBV7-8 and TRBJ2-1, is GAGVSQSPRYKVAKRGQDVALRCDPISGHVSLFWYQQALGQGPEFLTYFQNEAQLDKSGLPSDRFFAERPEGSVSTLKIQRTQQEDSAVYLCASSRSVPQDEQFFGPGTRLTVL.